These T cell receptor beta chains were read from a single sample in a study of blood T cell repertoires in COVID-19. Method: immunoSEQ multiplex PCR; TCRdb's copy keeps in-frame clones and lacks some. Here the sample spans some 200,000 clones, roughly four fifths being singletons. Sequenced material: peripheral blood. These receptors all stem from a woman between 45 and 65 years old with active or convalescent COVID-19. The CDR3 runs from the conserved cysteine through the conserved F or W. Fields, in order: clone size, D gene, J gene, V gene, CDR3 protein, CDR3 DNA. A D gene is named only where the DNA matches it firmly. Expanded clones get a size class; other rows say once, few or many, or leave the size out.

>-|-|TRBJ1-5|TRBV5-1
CASSLTLGDSNQPQHF
TGCGCCAGCAGCTTGACGTTAGGGGATAGCAATCAGCCCCAGCATTTT
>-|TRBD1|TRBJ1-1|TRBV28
CASSLPTGVVTEAFF
TGTGCCAGCAGTTTACCTACAGGGGTCGTCACTGAAGCTTTCTTT
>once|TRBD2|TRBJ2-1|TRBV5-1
CASSSTGLAGVNEQFF
TGCGCCAGCAGCTCGACGGGACTAGCGGGAGTTAATGAGCAGTTCTTC
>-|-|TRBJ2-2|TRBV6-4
CASSDALDGHGELFF
TGTGCCAGCAGTGACGCACTAGACGGCCACGGGGAGCTGTTTTTT
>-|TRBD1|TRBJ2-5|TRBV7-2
CASSLATGAETQYF
TGTGCCAGCAGCTTAGCAACAGGGGCAGAGACCCAGTACTTC
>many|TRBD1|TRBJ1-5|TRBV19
CASSEQGYNQPQHF
TGTGCCAGCTCGGAACAGGGGTACAATCAGCCCCAGCATTTT
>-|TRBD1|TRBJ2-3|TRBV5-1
CASFGQGLTDTQYF
TGCGCCAGCTTCGGACAGGGCCTCACAGATACGCAGTATTTT
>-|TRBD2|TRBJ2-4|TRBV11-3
CASSPTSGWDKNIQYF
TGTGCCAGCAGTCCTACTAGCGGGTGGGACAAAAACATTCAGTACTTC
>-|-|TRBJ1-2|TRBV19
CASSRQGSKGYTF
TGTGCCAGTAGTCGTCAGGGTAGCAAGGGCTACACCTTC
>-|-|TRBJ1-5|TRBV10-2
CASSVEVQPQHF
TGCGCCAGCAGTGTGGAGGTTCAGCCCCAGCATTTT
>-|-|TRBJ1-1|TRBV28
CASSLQGRTEAFF
TGTGCCAGCAGTTTACAGGGTCGCACTGAAGCTTTCTTT
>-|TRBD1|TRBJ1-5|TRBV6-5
CASSRTGEEQPQHF
TGTGCCAGCAGCAGGACAGGGGAGGAGCAGCCCCAGCATTTT
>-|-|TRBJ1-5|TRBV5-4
CASSFQGDSQPQHF
TGTGCCAGCAGCTTCCAGGGTGATTCTCAGCCCCAGCATTTT
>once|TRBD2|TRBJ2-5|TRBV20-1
CSASRVAGGQETQYF
TGCAGTGCTAGTCGGGTAGCGGGGGGGCAGGAGACCCAGTACTTC
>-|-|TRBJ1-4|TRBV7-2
CASSLMGPVSGGKLFF
TGTGCCAGCAGCTTAATGGGTCCGGTCAGCGGGGGAAAACTGTTTTTT
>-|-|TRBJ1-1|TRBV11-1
CASSRDPRGTEAFF
TGTGCCAGCAGCCGGGACCCCCGGGGGACTGAAGCTTTCTTT
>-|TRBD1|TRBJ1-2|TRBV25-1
CASSGPGTGGLNYGYTF
TGTGCCAGCAGTGGACCCGGGACAGGGGGGCTTAACTATGGCTACACCTTC
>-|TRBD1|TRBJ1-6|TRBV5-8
CASSLRQGVSPLHF
TGTGCCAGCAGCTTGAGGCAGGGGGTCTCACCCCTCCACTTT
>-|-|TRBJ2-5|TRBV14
CASSPLFLEETQYF
TGTGCCAGCAGCCCCTTATTTTTGGAGGAGACCCAGTACTTC
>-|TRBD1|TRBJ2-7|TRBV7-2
CASSSPRQGYEQYF
TGTGCCAGCAGCTCTCCCCGACAGGGCTACGAGCAGTACTTC
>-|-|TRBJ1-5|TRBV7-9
CASSLASGYSNQPQHF
TGTGCCAGCAGCTTAGCGAGCGGATATAGCAATCAGCCCCAGCATTTT
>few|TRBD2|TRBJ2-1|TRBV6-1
CASSEMGLALGNEQFF
TGTGCCAGCAGTGAGATGGGACTAGCGCTAGGGAATGAGCAGTTCTTC
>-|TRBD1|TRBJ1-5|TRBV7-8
CASSLYGDRGNQPQHF
TGTGCCAGCAGCTTATACGGGGACAGGGGCAATCAGCCCCAGCATTTT
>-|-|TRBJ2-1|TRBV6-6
CASSIRRDFLWQFF
TGTGCCAGCAGTATCCGCCGGGACTTTCTATGGCAGTTCTTC
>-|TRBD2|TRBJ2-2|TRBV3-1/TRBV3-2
CASTLTGTRNTGELFF
TGTGCCAGCACCTTGACCGGGACTAGGAACACCGGGGAGCTGTTTTTT
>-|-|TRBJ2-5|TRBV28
CASSSAPETQYF
TGTGCCAGCAGTTCCGCGCCAGAGACCCAGTACTTC
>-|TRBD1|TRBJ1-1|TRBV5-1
CASSSLTGMDTEAFF
TGCGCCAGCAGCTCACTGACAGGGATGGACACTGAAGCTTTCTTT
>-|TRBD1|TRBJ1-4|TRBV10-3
CATLDRDATNEKLFF
TGTGCCACCTTGGACAGGGATGCAACTAATGAAAAACTGTTTTTT
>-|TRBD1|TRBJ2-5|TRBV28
CASSLDRGGQETQYF
TGTGCCAGCAGCCTGGACAGGGGAGGCCAAGAGACCCAGTACTTC
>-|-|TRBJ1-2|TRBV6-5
CASSSGGALGYTF
TGTGCCAGCAGTTCCGGGGGGGCCCTAGGCTACACCTTC
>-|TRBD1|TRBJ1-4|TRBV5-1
CASSPTGALNEKLFF
TGCGCCAGCAGCCCTACAGGGGCGCTTAATGAAAAACTGTTTTTT
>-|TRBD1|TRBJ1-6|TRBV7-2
CASSRTGGYNSPLHF
TGTGCCAGCAGCCGGACAGGGGGCTATAATTCACCCCTCCACTTT
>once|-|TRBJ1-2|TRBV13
CASSQERGGITQGGYTF
TGTGCCAGCAGCCAAGAGAGGGGGGGTATTACCCAGGGTGGCTACACCTTC
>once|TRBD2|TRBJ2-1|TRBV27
CASSFTSGRDEQFF
TGTGCCAGCAGTTTCACTAGCGGGAGGGACGAGCAGTTCTTC
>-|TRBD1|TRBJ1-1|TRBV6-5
CASRDEGTGRTEAFF
TGTGCCAGCAGAGACGAGGGGACAGGGAGGACTGAAGCTTTCTTT
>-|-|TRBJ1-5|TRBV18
CASSPRSQGTNQPQHF
TGTGCCAGCTCACCAAGGAGCCAGGGAACCAATCAGCCCCAGCATTTT
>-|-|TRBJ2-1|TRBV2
CASSEARYNEQFF
TGTGCCAGCAGTGAAGCGCGATACAATGAGCAGTTCTTC
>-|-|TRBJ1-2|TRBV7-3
CASSSTGLLYGYTF
TGTGCCAGCAGCTCCACAGGCCTCCTCTATGGCTACACCTTC
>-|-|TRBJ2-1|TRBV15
CATGGGIPYNEQFF
TGTGCCACGGGAGGGGGTATTCCCTACAATGAGCAGTTCTTC
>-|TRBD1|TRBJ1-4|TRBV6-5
CASVTRGLGEKLFF
TGTGCCAGCGTTACGAGGGGGCTGGGTGAAAAACTGTTTTTT
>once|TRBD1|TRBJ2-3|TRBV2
CASRGFTGADTQYF
TGTGCCAGCAGGGGGTTTACAGGGGCAGATACGCAGTATTTT
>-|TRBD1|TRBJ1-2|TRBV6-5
CASSHRDRVGYTF
TGTGCCAGCAGTCACCGGGACAGGGTCGGCTACACCTTC
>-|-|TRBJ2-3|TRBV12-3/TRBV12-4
CASSSLSTDTQYF
TGTGCCAGCAGTTCCCTGAGCACAGATACGCAGTATTTT
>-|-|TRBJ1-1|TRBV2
CASRTKEAFF
TGTGCCAGCAGGACAAAGGAAGCTTTCTTT
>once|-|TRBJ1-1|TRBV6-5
CASSKTVMNTEAFF
TGTGCCAGCAGTAAGACAGTCATGAACACTGAAGCTTTCTTT
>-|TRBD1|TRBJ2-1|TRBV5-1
CASSLNQGATNNEQFF
TGCGCCAGCAGCTTGAATCAGGGGGCCACAAACAATGAGCAGTTCTTC
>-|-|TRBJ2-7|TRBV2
CASSQSSYEQYF
TGTGCCAGCAGCCAGTCCAGCTACGAGCAGTACTTC
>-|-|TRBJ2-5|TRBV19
CASKRHSQETQYF
TGTGCCAGTAAAAGACATTCCCAAGAGACCCAGTACTTC
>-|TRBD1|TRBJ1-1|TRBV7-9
CASSFGSAGQGAAFF
TGTGCCAGCAGCTTCGGGTCCGCGGGACAGGGTGCTGCTTTCTTT
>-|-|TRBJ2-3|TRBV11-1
CASSFSLRKGTDTQYF
TGTGCCAGCAGCTTTTCTCTCAGGAAAGGCACAGATACGCAGTATTTT
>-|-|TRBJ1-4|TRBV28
CATLGDKRAKLFF
TGTGCCACGCTGGGGGATAAGCGGGCAAAACTGTTTTTT
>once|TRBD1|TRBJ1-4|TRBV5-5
CASSLTGGLGNEKLFF
TGTGCCAGCAGCTTGACAGGGGGCCTCGGGAATGAAAAACTGTTTTTT
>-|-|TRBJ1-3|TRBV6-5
CASSYQGTGNTIYF
TGTGCCAGCAGTTACCAGGGGACAGGAAACACCATATATTTT
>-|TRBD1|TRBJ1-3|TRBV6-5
CASTGQGLGDTIYF
TGTGCCAGCACCGGACAGGGTTTGGGGGATACCATATATTTT
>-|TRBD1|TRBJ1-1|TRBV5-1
CASSLTGGLTEAFF
TGCGCCAGCAGCTTGACAGGGGGCTTAACTGAAGCTTTCTTT
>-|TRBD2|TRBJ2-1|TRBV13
CASSFDSGLYNEQFF
TGTGCCAGCAGCTTTGATAGCGGGCTGTACAATGAGCAGTTCTTC
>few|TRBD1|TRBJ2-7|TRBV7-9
CASSPAPWDRGSYEQYF
TGTGCCAGCAGCCCAGCCCCTTGGGACAGGGGGTCCTACGAGCAGTACTTC
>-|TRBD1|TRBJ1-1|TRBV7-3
CASSLNRGTEAFF
TGTGCCAGCAGCTTAAACAGGGGCACTGAAGCTTTCTTT